The rows below give T cell receptor beta chains drawn from one sample of a study of cytomegalovirus exposure and HLA in healthy donors. Using immunoSEQ multiplex PCR, the repertoire was profiled, and TCRdb retains in-frame clones only, with some absent. The data hold more than 200,000 clones, with about 81% observed a single time. The sample taken for sequencing was PBMCs. These receptors all stem from a man aged 35 to 55 in good health and CMV-seropositive. CDR3s include the opening cysteine and the closing phenylalanine or tryptophan. D genes are given only for firm matches. The listing skips clone size in some rows; elsewhere it reads once, few, many or a size class.

>TRBV7-6|-|TRBJ1-5|once
CASSLEGGGRWNQPQHF
>TRBV30|-|TRBJ2-1|-
CAWSGGISSYNEQFF
>TRBV28|TRBD1|TRBJ1-2|-
CASSFPWTGTFLYYGYTF
>TRBV29-1|TRBD1|TRBJ1-1|-
CSVTVRQGYTEAFF
>TRBV7-2|TRBD1|TRBJ1-1|-
CASSQGGGNTEAFF
>TRBV7-9|-|TRBJ2-7|-
CASSQQGYEQYF
>TRBV7-7|-|TRBJ2-2|-
CASGAENTGELFF
>TRBV30|-|TRBJ1-1|-
CAWSVRWNTEAFF
>TRBV5-1|-|TRBJ1-3|-
CASSLGTASFSGNTIYF
>TRBV7-9|TRBD1|TRBJ2-7|-
CASSGTGFEQYF